Following are 25 T cell receptor beta chains from one sample sequenced in a study of T cell responses to AZD1222 COVID-19 vaccine. Sequenced by immunoSEQ multiplex PCR; TCRdb stores in-frame clones only, minus some. This sample has roughly 120,000 clones; just under 95% occur once, and the top ten carry more than 2.5%. The material was peripheral blood, obtained on day 0 of AZD1222 vaccination. Receptors originate from an adult in good health.

For the CDR3, the DNA is TGCGCCAGCACGATGGGCGAGACCCAGTACTTC. This translates into CASTMGETQYF. This sequence joins TRBV5-1 and TRBJ2-5, with D uncertain. Germline loops: CDR1 SGHRS, CDR2 YFSETQ. The CDR3 runs to 11 residues. Trimming pared 6 bases from V and 5 bases from J, leaving 8 bases between.

The chain employs TRBV19 and TRBJ1-2; D is perhaps TRBD1 (5 bases). The germline V gene encodes CDR1 LNHDA and CDR2 SQIVND (reference sequence). This CDR3 has 12 amino acids. V shed 10 bases and J shed 4 bases, with 13 bases lying between them. This CDR3 reads CATQTARYGYTF. In DNA, the CDR3 is TGTGCCACCCAGACAGCGCGCTATGGCTACACCTTC.

The chain uses TRBV27 and TRBJ2-7, with D possibly matching TRBD2 (5 bases). V was trimmed by 3 bases and J by 7 bases, leaving 16 bases between them. The CDR3 loop spans 14 amino acids. From germline, CDR1 is MNHEY and CDR2 SMNVEV (reference sequence). CDR3 sequence reads: CASSFWGETGEQYF. CDR3 in DNA: TGTGCCAGCAGTTTCTGGGGAGAAACGGGAGAGCAGTACTTC.

This chain connects TRBV28 to TRBJ1-2; 9 nucleotides match TRBD1. The V gene end was trimmed by 2 bases and the J gene end by 4 bases; junction bases not matched to a gene: 5. The CDR3 has 15 amino acids. CDR1 and CDR2 from the germline V gene are MDHEN and SYDVKM. CDR3 protein: CASSLPGQGIYGYTF. The CDR3 DNA reads as TGTGCCAGCAGTTTACCGGGACAGGGAATCTATGGCTACACCTTC.

The V call is TRBV7-9, the J call TRBJ2-3, with D possibly TRBD2 on 7 matching bases. The CDR3 spans 15 residues. Germline CDR1 and CDR2: SEHNR and FQNEAQ (reference sequence). V lost 5 bases to trimming and J lost 4 bases, with 16 bases between them. The CDR3 nucleotides are TGTGCCAGCAGCCCGCCCGGGGGGCCCCCAGATACGCAGTATTTT. Translated: CASSPPGGPPDTQYF. The full variable domain, in which reference TRBV7-9 and TRBJ2-3 provide the parts outside the CDR3, is DTGVSQNPRHKITKRGQNVTFRCDPISEHNRLYWYRQTLGQGPEFLTYFQNEAQLEKSRLLSDRFSAERPKGSFSTLEIQRTEQGDSAMYLCASSPPGGPPDTQYFGPGTRLTVL.

The chain joins TRBV7-9 to TRBJ2-1; D call uncertain. Trimming shortened V by 1 base and J by 3 bases, and 10 bases separated the two germline ends. CDR1 and CDR2 from the germline V gene are SEHNR and FQNEAQ (reference sequence). The CDR3 totals 15 residues. The DNA of the CDR3 is TGTGCCAGCAGCTTAGGAGCGCCATACTACAATGAGCAGTTCTTC. This gives the protein CASSLGAPYYNEQFF.

This sequence joins TRBV7-9 and TRBJ2-7; D may be TRBD1 (5 bases). Germline CDR1 SEHNR, CDR2 FQNEAQ (reference sequence). Trimming stripped 4 bases from V and 6 bases from J, with 16 bases between. The CDR3 has 14 residues. The CDR3 spells CASSSGQGWGEQYF. CDR3 nucleotides: TGTGCCAGCAGCTCAGGACAAGGATGGGGCGAGCAGTACTTC.

V gene TRBV28 combines with J gene TRBJ2-5; 7 bases are a match to TRBD2. Per the germline V gene, CDR1 is MDHEN and CDR2 is SYDVKM. This CDR3 has 15 residues. V was pared by 5 bases and J by 9 bases, with 15 bases of the junction left unmatched. Written as DNA, the CDR3 is TGTGCCAGCAGTCCTGGCGGCGCGGGAGAGCAGTCCCAGTACTTC. Its translation is CASSPGGAGEQSQYF.

The J gene is TRBJ2-1, the V gene TRBV11-2; D unclear. Germline loops: CDR1 SGHAT, CDR2 FQNNGV. The V end was cut by 0 bases, the J end by 3 bases, with 9 bases between. The length of the CDR3 is 15 residues. The CDR3 coding sequence is TGTGCCAGCAGCTTAGACCGCGGTTTCTACAATGAGCAGTTCTTC. Protein: CASSLDRGFYNEQFF.

J is TRBJ2-2 and V is TRBV2; TRBD2 agrees at 8 bases. CDR1 and CDR2 from the germline V gene are SNHLY and FYNNEI. V was pared by 4 bases and J by 2 bases, with 3 bases of the junction left unmatched. The CDR3 runs 15 residues. CDR3 coding DNA: TGTGCCAGCAGTGCCGGGACTAGAAACACCGGGGAGCTGTTTTTT. This sequence encodes CASSAGTRNTGELFF. The full variable domain, in which reference TRBV2 and TRBJ2-2 provide the parts outside the CDR3, is EPEVTQTPSHQVTQMGQEVILRCVPISNHLYFYWYRQILGQKVEFLVSFYNNEISEKSEIFDDQFSVERPDGSNFTLKIRSTKLEDSAMYFCASSAGTRNTGELFFGEGSRLTVL.

CDR3: CASSNAGTANEQYF. CDR3 DNA: TGTGCCAGTTCAAATGCCGGGACAGCTAACGAGCAGTACTTC. The chain has TRBV28 and TRBJ2-7, with TRBD1 matching over 7 bases. The V and J ends lost 9 bases and 5 bases, in that order; junction bases with no gene match: 13. This CDR3 comprises 14 residues. Germline V CDR1 and CDR2: MDHEN, SYDVKM.

The CDR3, as DNA: TGTGCCAGCCGTGGGTACAGGGGGGGCTATAGCAATCAGCCCCAGCATTTT. Residues: CASRGYRGGYSNQPQHF. The genes are TRBV28 and TRBJ1-5; 8 bases fit TRBD1. The V segment lost 8 bases and the J segment 0 bases; nucleotides outside the gene matches: 12. The CDR3 is 17 amino acids. Germline assignment: CDR1 MDHEN and CDR2 SYDVKM.

The chain joins TRBV2 to TRBJ1-5; no firm D call. The CDR3 consists of 14 residues. Germline CDR1 reads SNHLY; CDR2 reads FYNNEI. The V gene lost 3 bases and the J gene lost 1 base, with 7 bases spanning the gap. The CDR3 protein is CASSDFVSNQPQHF. In DNA form, the CDR3 reads TGTGCCAGCAGTGATTTTGTGAGCAATCAGCCCCAGCATTTT.

The chain is built from TRBV7-9 and TRBJ2-1; 7 bases line up with TRBD2. The V and J ends lost 5 bases and 6 bases, in that order; junction bases with no gene match: 13. CDR1 is SEHNR and CDR2 is FQNEAQ in the germline V gene (reference sequence). CDR3 length: 16 residues. As DNA, the CDR3 is TGTGCCAGCAGCACCGTAGCGGGTTCCGTTACCAATGAGCAGTTCTTC. This translates into CASSTVAGSVTNEQFF.

V is TRBV14 and J is TRBJ1-2; the D gene is possibly TRBD1 (5 bases). Per the germline V gene, CDR1 is SGHDN and CDR2 is FVKESK. CDR3 size: 14 residues. V was trimmed by 0 bases and J by 4 bases, leaving 9 bases between them. The CDR3 loop is CASSQDAGTYGYTF. The CDR3 bases are TGTGCCAGCAGCCAAGATGCAGGGACCTATGGCTACACCTTC. Full variable domain (remainder filled in from reference TRBV14 and TRBJ1-2): EAGVTQFPSHSVIEKGQTVTLRCDPISGHDNLYWYRRVMGKEIKFLLHFVKESKQDESGMPNNRFLAERTGGTYSTLKVQPAELEDSGVYFCASSQDAGTYGYTFGSGTRLTVV.

This sequence joins TRBV28 and TRBJ1-5; TRBD1 matches at 8 bases. This CDR3 contains 16 residues. In germline, CDR1 is MDHEN, CDR2 SYDVKM. With V trimmed by 5 bases and J by 2 bases, 8 bases remained unmatched. The CDR3 nucleotides read TGTGCCAGCAGTGCCAGACAGGGGTTGGGCAATCAGCCCCAGCATTTT. Encoded protein: CASSARQGLGNQPQHF.

The rearrangement joins TRBV7-3 to TRBJ2-2; 8 bases align to TRBD1. The V and J ends lost 3 bases and 1 base, in that order; junction bases with no gene match: 1. In germline, CDR1 is SGHTA, CDR2 FQGTGA. The CDR3 runs to 15 residues. CDR3 residues: CASSLGTGNTGELFF. The CDR3 bases are TGTGCCAGCAGCTTGGGGACAGGGAACACCGGGGAGCTGTTTTTT.

The chain couples TRBV9 to TRBJ2-5; 7 bases align to TRBD1. The germline CDR1 and CDR2 sequences are SGDLS and YYNGEE. Trimming at V came to 4 bases and at J to 1 base, leaving 4 bases not matched to a gene. The CDR3 is 14 amino acids. The CDR3 protein is CASSIDRAQETQYF. In DNA, the CDR3 is TGTGCCAGCAGCATTGACAGGGCCCAAGAGACCCAGTACTTC.

The chain's CDR3 is CASSLSSGYEQYF. The CDR3 DNA sequence: TGTGCCAGCAGCCTTAGTTCCGGCTACGAGCAGTACTTC. The V and J genes are TRBV11-3 and TRBJ2-7; no firm D call. Trimming pared 5 bases from V and 3 bases from J, leaving 11 bases between. This CDR3 has 13 residues. From germline, CDR1 is SGHNT and CDR2 YENEEA. Looking up the rest from reference TRBV11-3 and TRBJ2-7 gives the full variable domain: EAGVVQSPRYKIIEKKQPVAFWCNPISGHNTLYWYLQNLGQGPELLIRYENEEAVDDSQLPKDRFSAERLKGVDSTLKIQPAELGDSAVYLCASSLSSGYEQYFGPGTRLTVT.

The J gene is TRBJ1-6, the V gene TRBV27, with unresolved D. This CDR3 contains 16 residues. The V and J ends lost 5 bases and 0 bases respectively, with 11 bases between them. Germline loops: CDR1 MNHEY, CDR2 SMNVEV (reference sequence). CDR3: CASSPRVSSYNSPLHF. The CDR3 DNA sequence: TGTGCCAGCAGTCCACGAGTGAGCTCCTATAATTCACCCCTCCACTTT.

Here the CDR3 DNA reads TGTGCCAGCAGCGTAGGCGGGGGGGGCGGGGAGCTGTTTTTT. Amino acids: CASSVGGGGGELFF. The chain uses TRBV9 and TRBJ2-2, with 9 bases matching TRBD2. Germline lookup yields CDR1 SGDLS and CDR2 YYNGEE. The CDR3 runs 14 residues. The V gene end was trimmed by 0 bases and the J gene end by 7 bases; junction bases not matched to a gene: 1.

In its sample, this clone was seen once. The chain employs TRBV9 and TRBJ2-7; TRBD2 might be the D (6 bases). V was cut by 2 bases and J by 6 bases, with 21 bases left in between. The CDR3 sequence is 16 residues long. The V gene's germline CDR1 is SGDLS and CDR2 YYNGEE. The CDR3 spells CASSVGFFRLGSEQYF. The CDR3 nucleotides are TGTGCCAGCAGCGTTGGCTTTTTCCGACTAGGTTCCGAGCAGTACTTC.

V and J are TRBV3-1 (or the pseudogene TRBV3-2) and TRBJ2-3, with D unresolved. Per the germline V gene, CDR1 is LGHDT and CDR2 is YNNKEL (reference sequence). CDR3 length: 13 amino acids. Trimming left V 0 bases short and J 5 bases short, with 6 bases between. The CDR3 reads CASSQDDVDTQYF. The CDR3 region has the DNA TGTGCCAGCAGCCAAGATGATGTAGATACGCAGTATTTT.

The chain employs TRBV6-5 and TRBJ2-5; D gene unclear. Germline-derived CDR1 and CDR2 are MNHEY and SVGAGI. This CDR3 has 14 residues. Between the trimmed V and J ends, which lost 0 bases and 2 bases, there was a span of 7 bases. The CDR3 loop is CASSYSSQQETQYF. As DNA, the CDR3 is TGTGCCAGCAGTTACTCGTCCCAACAAGAGACCCAGTACTTC.

This sequence joins TRBV7-9 and TRBJ1-2; TRBD1 is a possible D gene (6 bases). CDR3 size: 14 residues. The germline V and J ends were trimmed by 5 bases and 2 bases, with 12 bases remaining between them. Germline V gives CDR1 SEHNR, CDR2 FQNEAQ (reference sequence). The CDR3 is CASSLLDRNYGYTF. The CDR3 DNA reads as TGTGCCAGCAGCCTGCTGGACAGAAACTATGGCTACACCTTC.